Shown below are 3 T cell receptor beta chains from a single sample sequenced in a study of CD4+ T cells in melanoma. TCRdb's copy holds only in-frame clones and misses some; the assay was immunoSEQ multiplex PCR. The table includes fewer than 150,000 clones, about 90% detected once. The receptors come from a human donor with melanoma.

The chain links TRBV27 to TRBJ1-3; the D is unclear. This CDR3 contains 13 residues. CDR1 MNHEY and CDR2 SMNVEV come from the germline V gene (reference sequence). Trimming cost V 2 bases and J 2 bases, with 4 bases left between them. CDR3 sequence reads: CASSLLPGNTIYF. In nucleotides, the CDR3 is TGTGCCAGCAGTTTACTCCCTGGAAACACCATATATTTT.

CDR3 region: CASSRPGVGETQYF. Here the CDR3 DNA reads TGTGCCAGCAGCCGCCCCGGGGTAGGGGAGACCCAGTACTTC. The gene calls are TRBV11-2 and TRBJ2-5; D is possibly TRBD2 (5 bases). CDR3 length equals 14 residues. V was clipped by 5 bases and J by 5 bases, with 15 bases between them. Germline V CDR1 and CDR2: SGHAT, FQNNGV.

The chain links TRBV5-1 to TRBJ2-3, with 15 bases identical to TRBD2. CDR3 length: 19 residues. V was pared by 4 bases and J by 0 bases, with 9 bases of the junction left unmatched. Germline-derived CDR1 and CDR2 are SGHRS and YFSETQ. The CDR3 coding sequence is TGCGCCAGCAGCCTGGGACTAGCGGGGGGCTCTGGAAGCACAGATACGCAGTATTTT. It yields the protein CASSLGLAGGSGSTDTQYF.